The next 20 T cell receptor beta chains were all read from a single sample in a study of shared clonotypes between healthy human individuals. Data came from immunoSEQ multiplex PCR; TCRdb stores just in-frame clones and leaves some out. The table has roughly 2.2 million clones, just over 90% seen once. Sequenced sample: naive CD4+ T cells from PBMCs. Subset specified: CD45RA+ positively selected. Every receptor here comes from a man younger than 30 in good health. Some clones in this sample may be carry-over from other donors' samples.

V and J are TRBV7-3 and TRBJ2-5; D is unclear. This CDR3 region has 13 residues. Germline V gene sequence: CDR1 SGHTA, CDR2 FQGTGA. V was pared by 0 bases and J by 3 bases, with 5 bases between. The CDR3 DNA reads as TGTGCCAGCAGCTTAACACCGGAAGAGACCCAGTACTTC. It is translated as CASSLTPEETQYF.

V gene TRBV7-2 combines with J gene TRBJ2-7; no definite D call. The CDR3 spans 13 residues. Per the germline V gene, CDR1 is SGHTA and CDR2 is FQGNSA. V lost 0 bases and J lost 7, with 10 bases in between. The CDR3 sequence is CASSLAESLEQYF. The DNA of the CDR3 is TGTGCCAGCAGCTTAGCGGAGAGCTTAGAGCAGTACTTC.

The V call is TRBV18, the J call TRBJ2-3; D may match TRBD1 or TRBD2 (6 bases each). V was pared by 1 base and J by 3 bases, with 14 bases between. Germline CDR1 reads KGHSH; CDR2 reads LQKENI. The CDR3 is 16 residues long. The CDR3, as DNA: TGTGCCAGCTCACCACAGGGGGGAGGAAGGACAGATACGCAGTATTTT. Translation: CASSPQGGGRTDTQYF.

This clone was recorded only once. V usage is TRBV14 and J usage is TRBJ2-7; TRBD1 aligns across 10 bases. This CDR3 has 14 residues. V was clipped by 4 bases and J by 5 bases; unmatched bases: 5. From germline, CDR1 is SGHDN and CDR2 FVKESK. The CDR3 bases are TGTGCCAGCAGCCCGCGGACAGGGGGAAACGAGCAGTACTTC. It yields the protein CASSPRTGGNEQYF.

About this clone itself: Within the sample, other DNA sequences also encode this same CDR3. The rearrangement links TRBV9 to TRBJ2-3, with no clear D. Trimming removed 0 bases at V and 2 bases at J, with 4 bases between. The CDR3 totals 13 residues. Germline CDR1 SGDLS, CDR2 YYNGEE. The CDR3 here is CASSVGDTDTQYF. The CDR3 nucleotides are TGTGCCAGCAGCGTAGGCGACACAGATACGCAGTATTTT.

Written as DNA, the CDR3 is TGTGCCTGGAATCCGAGCCTGGGACTGGGGGCCTCCAATGAGCAGTTCTTC. This translates into CAWNPSLGLGASNEQFF. V is TRBV30 and J is TRBJ2-1; D possibly uses TRBD1 or TRBD2 (6 bases each). Deletions cut 4 bases from V and 6 bases from J, with 25 bases between. CDR3 size: 17 residues. CDR1 and CDR2 (germline): GTSNPN, SVGIG (reference sequence).

The chain links TRBV19 to TRBJ1-2, with a tentative D call TRBD1 (6 bases). Germline CDR1 is LNHDA and CDR2 is SQIVND (reference sequence). The V end was cut by 1 base, the J end by 7 bases, with 13 bases between. The CDR3 totals 14 residues. The CDR3: CASSIAGGLTGYTF. The CDR3 DNA sequence: TGTGCCAGTAGTATAGCCGGGGGGCTGACTGGCTACACCTTC.

This sequence joins TRBV28 and TRBJ2-7, with TRBD2 identical over 12 bases. Trimming took 4 bases from V and 3 from J; bases not matched to a gene: 10. The CDR3 has 17 amino acids. Germline CDR1 is MDHEN and CDR2 is SYDVKM. The CDR3 bases are TGTGCCAGCAGTTCCTTCGGACTAGCGGGGCTCAACTACGAGCAGTACTTC. It translates to CASSSFGLAGLNYEQYF.

V gene TRBV6-5 combines with J gene TRBJ1-1; TRBD1 is a possible D gene (5 bases). CDR1 and CDR2 from the germline V gene are MNHEY and SVGAGI. CDR3 length: 15 amino acids. V was shortened by 6 bases and J by 0 bases, with 14 bases between the two germline ends. This CDR3 reads CASSYRGRLNTEAFF. The CDR3 nucleotides are TGTGCCAGCAGCTATCGGGGGAGATTGAACACTGAAGCTTTCTTT.

The chain employs TRBV18 and TRBJ2-3; D perhaps matches TRBD1 (5 bases). There are 13 residues in the CDR3. V lost 3 bases to trimming and J lost 6 bases, with 10 bases between them. Germline V gene data show CDR1 as KGHSH and CDR2 as LQKENI. The CDR3 here is CASSPQGRDTQYF. CDR3 in DNA: TGTGCCAGCTCACCGCAGGGTAGGGATACGCAGTATTTT.

This chain connects TRBV15 to TRBJ2-5, with 13 nucleotides matching TRBD2. The V gene end was trimmed by 3 bases and the J gene end by 5 bases; junction bases not matched to a gene: 12. Germline assignment: CDR1 LNHNV and CDR2 YYDKDF (reference sequence). CDR3 length: 18 residues. CDR3 in amino acids: CATSRNPLAGGFEETQYF. As DNA, the CDR3 is TGTGCCACCAGCAGGAACCCACTAGCGGGAGGGTTCGAGGAGACCCAGTACTTC.

The chain has TRBV18 and TRBJ2-2; possible D gene TRBD2, 5 bases. The V gene's germline CDR1 is KGHSH and CDR2 LQKENI. The V end lost 8 bases, the J end lost 5 bases, and 9 bases lay between the germline ends. The CDR3 spans 12 residues. Here the CDR3 DNA reads TGTGCCAGCGGAACTAGAACCGGGGAGCTGTTTTTT. Translating gives CASGTRTGELFF. The full variable domain, with the rest looked up from reference TRBV18 and TRBJ2-2, is NAGVMQNPRHLVRRRGQEARLRCSPMKGHSHVYWYRQLPEEGLKFMVYLQKENIIDESGMPKERFSAEFPKEGPSILRIQQVVRGDSAAYFCASGTRTGELFFGEGSRLTVL.

The V call is TRBV5-6, the J call TRBJ2-7; D is unresolved. Trimming took off 1 base at V and 0 bases at J, with 8 bases between the two ends. Germline V lookup: CDR1 SGHDT, CDR2 YYEEEE. This CDR3 has 14 amino acids. CDR3 nucleotide sequence: TGTGCCAGCAGCTTGTTACCAAACTCCTACGAGCAGTACTTC. As protein: CASSLLPNSYEQYF.

On this clone itself: Other DNA sequences in this specimen translate into the identical CDR3. The rearrangement joins TRBV18 to TRBJ2-3, with 9 positions matching TRBD1. Germline-derived CDR1 and CDR2 are KGHSH and LQKENI. V was clipped by 4 bases and J by 3 bases; unmatched bases: 5. The length of the CDR3 is 15 residues. For the CDR3, the DNA is TGTGCCAGCTCACTACGACAGGGGGGGACAGATACGCAGTATTTT. Translating gives CASSLRQGGTDTQYF.

The chain recombines TRBV15 with TRBJ1-4; no firm D call. CDR3 length: 15 residues. Germline V CDR1 and CDR2: LNHNV, YYDKDF (reference sequence). V lost 3 bases and J 4 bases, leaving 12 bases between the germline ends. In DNA, the CDR3 is TGTGCCACCAGCAGGGACCCAGGAGTTAATGAAAAACTGTTTTTT. Its protein is CATSRDPGVNEKLFF.

The chain joins TRBV27 to TRBJ2-2; D remains ambiguous. The CDR3 extends over 13 amino acids. CDR1 MNHEY and CDR2 SMNVEV come from the germline V gene (reference sequence). With 2 bases removed from V and 3 bases from J, the gap between germline ends came to 4 bases. The CDR3 is CASSLRYTGELFF. The DNA of the CDR3 is TGTGCCAGCAGTTTAAGGTACACCGGGGAGCTGTTTTTT.

The rearrangement uses TRBV11-1 and TRBJ2-7; D is unresolved. Looked up from germline, CDR1 is SGHAT and CDR2 is FQDESV (reference sequence). The V end lost 3 bases, the J end lost 6 bases, and 18 bases lay between the germline ends. This CDR3 has 15 amino acids. Written as DNA, the CDR3 is TGTGCCAGCAGCTTCAGGCAACACCCGAGCCTCGAGCAGTACTTC. It is translated as CASSFRQHPSLEQYF.

The CDR3 region is CASRDRGPGELFF. The CDR3 nucleotides read TGTGCCAGCAGGGACAGGGGTCCCGGGGAGCTGTTTTTT. This rearrangement joins TRBV2 to TRBJ2-2, with TRBD1 matching over 9 bases. Trimming cost V 6 bases and J 6 bases; bases outside gene matches: 2. The V gene's germline CDR1 is SNHLY and CDR2 FYNNEI. The CDR3 has 13 residues.

This clone has a handful of counts. The rearrangement joins TRBV18 to TRBJ1-2, with D uncertain. The V gene lost 3 bases and the J gene lost 6 bases, with 14 bases spanning the gap. This CDR3 spans 14 amino acids. Germline CDR1 KGHSH, CDR2 LQKENI. The CDR3 loop reads CASSPTADPHGYTF. The CDR3 nucleotides are TGTGCCAGCTCACCCACGGCAGACCCTCATGGCTACACCTTC.

The genes are TRBV9 and TRBJ1-3; 8 bases map to TRBD1. The germline V gene has CDR1 SGDLS and CDR2 YYNGEE. Unmatched junction bases numbered 3, after V lost 1 base and J lost 0 bases. The CDR3 loop spans 16 amino acids. The CDR3 spells CASSVTTGGSGNTIYF. CDR3 bases: TGTGCCAGCAGCGTAACTACAGGGGGCTCTGGAAACACCATATATTTT.